This is a list of T cell receptor beta chains from one sample in a study of blood T cells in healthy people across ages. MiXCR, run by TCRdb on the 5' RACE reads, gives a single entry per CDR3 protein. Of roughly 1,500,000 distinct CDR3 sequences listed, approximately 40% are singletons. Sequences were obtained from blood. The source is a young woman in good health. Each CDR3 is given with its conserved first and last residue. The D gene is left open where the match is weak. The size field is filled for only some rows; it gives once, few, many or a size class.

d_call: NA; v_call: TRBV7-3; j_call: TRBJ2-7; clone_size: many; cdr3_aa: CASSLSVNNEQYF; cdr3_nt: TGTGCCAGCAGCTTAAGCGTAAACAACGAGCAGTACTTC
d_call: NA; v_call: TRBV20-1; j_call: TRBJ2-3; clone_size: NA; cdr3_aa: CSARGAVSTDTQYF; cdr3_nt: TGCAGTGCTAGGGGTGCAGTTAGCACAGATACGCAGTATTTT
d_call: NA; v_call: TRBV6-5; j_call: TRBJ1-2; clone_size: many; cdr3_aa: CASSSDSYGYTF; cdr3_nt: TGCGCCAGCAGCTCCGACAGCTATGGCTACACCTTC
d_call: NA; v_call: TRBV9; j_call: TRBJ2-3; clone_size: NA; cdr3_aa: CASSVGDSADTQYF; cdr3_nt: TGTGCCAGCAGCGTAGGGGACTCAGCAGATACGCAGTATTTT
d_call: TRBD1; v_call: TRBV4-2; j_call: TRBJ2-3; clone_size: NA; cdr3_aa: CASSQAGTGVPTDTQYF; cdr3_nt: TGTGCCAGTAGCCAAGCCGGGACAGGGGTACCCACAGATACGCAGTATTTT
d_call: NA; v_call: TRBV29-1; j_call: TRBJ1-5; clone_size: NA; cdr3_aa: CSATSHPDQPQHF; cdr3_nt: TGCAGCGCGACTTCTCACCCTGATCAGCCCCAGCATTTT
d_call: TRBD1; v_call: TRBV20-1; j_call: TRBJ2-7; clone_size: few; cdr3_aa: CSARDLVQGNLYEQYF; cdr3_nt: TGCAGTGCTAGAGATCTAGTACAGGGGAACCTCTACGAGCAGTACTTC
d_call: TRBD1; v_call: TRBV2; j_call: TRBJ1-5; clone_size: once; cdr3_aa: CASTSGDRGTGNQPQHF; cdr3_nt: TGTGCCAGCACTTCGGGGGACAGGGGTACCGGCAATCAGCCCCAGCATTTT
d_call: NA; v_call: TRBV7-2; j_call: TRBJ1-2; clone_size: NA; cdr3_aa: CASSPSGWEIYGYTF; cdr3_nt: TGTGCCAGCAGCCCAAGTGGATGGGAGATCTATGGCTACACCTTC
d_call: TRBD1; v_call: TRBV27; j_call: TRBJ2-7; clone_size: NA; cdr3_aa: CASSGLKGASHEQYF; cdr3_nt: TGTGCCAGCAGCGGACTGAAGGGGGCTTCCCACGAGCAGTACTTC
d_call: NA; v_call: TRBV27; j_call: TRBJ2-7; clone_size: NA; cdr3_aa: CAGSQISPYEQYF; cdr3_nt: TGTGCCGGCAGTCAAATTTCCCCCTACGAGCAGTACTTC
d_call: TRBD1; v_call: TRBV7-8; j_call: TRBJ1-2; clone_size: NA; cdr3_aa: CASSPGQLGIYGYTF; cdr3_nt: TGTGCCAGCAGCCCGGGACAGTTAGGAATCTATGGCTACACCTTC
d_call: TRBD2; v_call: TRBV3-1; j_call: TRBJ2-3; clone_size: few; cdr3_aa: CASSQDVTSGRPTQYF; cdr3_nt: TGTGCCAGCAGCCAAGATGTGACTAGCGGGAGGCCGACGCAGTATTTT